Listed here are 29 T cell receptor beta chains from one sample, sequenced in a study of early T cells in non-severe SARS-CoV-2 infection. TCRdb called the 5' RACE reads again in MiXCR, with one record for every CDR3 protein. The data contain tens of thousands of distinct CDR3 sequences, under 15% of them singletons. Sequencing used whole blood. Receptors were obtained from an adult who was a healthcare worker with PCR-confirmed SARS-CoV-2 infection or an uninfected control (not recorded which).

This chain links TRBV27 with TRBJ2-7, with D hard to call. Germline loops: CDR1 MNHEY, CDR2 SMNVEV (reference sequence). CDR3 size: 13 residues. Trimming took off 2 bases at V and 2 bases at J, with 7 bases between the two ends. The DNA for the CDR3 is TGTGCCAGCAGTTTAAGGCCGCCCTACGAGCAGTACTTC. This encodes CASSLRPPYEQYF.

The J gene is TRBJ1-4, the V gene TRBV7-9; weak D call: TRBD1 (5 bases). Germline V gives CDR1 SEHNR, CDR2 FQNEAQ (reference sequence). The CDR3 runs 13 residues. V lost 7 bases to trimming and J lost 6 bases, with 12 bases between them. CDR3: CASKGMKDEKLFF. DNA of the CDR3: TGTGCCAGCAAGGGGATGAAAGATGAAAAACTGTTTTTT.

V usage is TRBV10-3 and J usage is TRBJ1-3; D gene uncertain. Germline V gene data show CDR1 as ENHRY and CDR2 as SYGVKD. Trimming cost V 0 bases and J 2 bases, with 8 bases left between them. CDR3 size: 15 residues. CDR3 nucleotide sequence: TGTGCCATCAGTGAGTCGGCGGGAACTGGAAACACCATATATTTT. Translated: CAISESAGTGNTIYF.

The chain is built from TRBV7-2 and TRBJ1-5; D is ambiguous. This CDR3 comprises 13 residues. Germline lookup yields CDR1 SGHTA and CDR2 FQGNSA. V was trimmed by 5 bases and J by 1 base, leaving 6 bases between them. CDR3 coding DNA: TGTGCCAGCAGCACCTCCAGCAATCAGCCCCAGCATTTT. Translation gives CASSTSSNQPQHF.

Comment on this clonotype: This may stem from a read error, because a much larger clone lies one nucleotide away. The CDR3 loop reads CASNGPFDNDQFF. CDR3 DNA sequence: TGTGCCAGCAACGGCCCCTTTGACAATGATCAGTTCTTC. The gene calls are TRBV2 and TRBJ2-1; no clear D gene. This CDR3 comprises 13 residues. The V gene's germline CDR1 is SNHLY and CDR2 FYNNEI.

The gene calls are TRBV7-8 and TRBJ2-1; D remains ambiguous. The germline CDR1 and CDR2 sequences are SGHVS and FQNEAQ. The CDR3 covers 16 residues. Trimming cost V 1 base and J 4 bases, with 14 bases left between them. In nucleotides, the CDR3 is TGTGCCAGCAGCTTAGTCTCCGGGCACGGGTACAATGAGCAGTTCTTC. Translation gives CASSLVSGHGYNEQFF.

The rearrangement joins TRBV6-5 to TRBJ1-1; D is unresolved. The germline V gene encodes CDR1 MNHEY and CDR2 SVGAGI. The CDR3 is 12 amino acids. V was cut by 7 bases and J by 8 bases, with 14 bases left in between. The chain's CDR3 is CASISRSGEAFF. The CDR3 DNA is TGTGCCAGCATTTCCAGGTCCGGGGAAGCTTTCTTT.

The chain links TRBV12-3 or TRBV12-4 to TRBJ2-2; the D is unclear. The length of the CDR3 is 12 residues. Trimming cost V 4 bases and J 4 bases, with 4 bases left between them. The CDR3 DNA is TGTGCCAGCAGTTACCTCACCGGGGAGCTGTTTTTT. Residues: CASSYLTGELFF.

This clonotype has a handful of counts. V is TRBV14 and J is TRBJ2-7; D not resolved. The CDR3 runs to 11 residues. In germline, CDR1 is SGHDN, CDR2 FVKESK. V lost 1 base and J 9 bases, leaving 7 bases between the germline ends. The CDR3 DNA reads TGTGCCAGCAGCCAAGGAGGACCGCAGTACTTC. It translates to CASSQGGPQYF.

The chain couples TRBV7-9 to TRBJ1-2; 10 bases align to TRBD1. This CDR3 has 14 amino acids. After removal of 4 bases from V and 4 bases from J, the junction contained 3 bases not matched to a gene. Germline-derived CDR1 and CDR2 are SEHNR and FQNEAQ (reference sequence). CDR3 residues: CASSSGTGVYGYTF. CDR3 bases: TGTGCCAGCAGCTCCGGGACAGGGGTCTATGGCTACACCTTC.

This clonotype occurred a few times. The chain links TRBV27 to TRBJ2-1, with D perhaps TRBD1 (7 bases). Germline CDR1 MNHEY, CDR2 SMNVEV (reference sequence). The V and J ends lost 5 bases and 6 bases respectively, with 23 bases between them. The CDR3 contains 17 residues. The CDR3: CASSAHAGRQGTNEQFF. Here the CDR3 DNA reads TGTGCCAGCAGTGCACACGCGGGGCGACAGGGTACCAATGAGCAGTTCTTC.

This clonotype has just a few counts. V gene TRBV20-1 combines with J gene TRBJ2-1; 9 bases line up with TRBD2. Germline V gene lookup returns CDR1 DFQATT and CDR2 SNEGSKA (reference sequence). J gave up 8 bases and V 0 bases, and 8 bases lay outside the gene matches. CDR3 length: 15 residues. CDR3 loop: CSARDGGRAEDEQFF. CDR3 sequence (DNA): TGCAGTGCTAGAGATGGCGGGAGGGCCGAGGATGAGCAGTTCTTC.

V gene TRBV28 combines with J gene TRBJ1-5; D uncertain. Germline CDR1 is MDHEN and CDR2 is SYDVKM. Deletions cut 7 bases from V and 0 bases from J, with 7 bases between. The CDR3 spans 13 residues. In DNA, the CDR3 is TGTGCCAGCACACTCTATAGCAATCAGCCCCAGCATTTT. This codes for CASTLYSNQPQHF.

This chain uses TRBV2 with TRBJ2-7, with 7 bases lining up with TRBD2. Per germline, CDR1 SNHLY and CDR2 FYNNEI. The CDR3 has 14 residues. V gave up 0 bases and J gave up 1 base; unmatched junction bases: 0. The CDR3 bases are TGTGCCAGCAGTGAAGCGCGGGGGTCCTACGAGCAGTACTTC. It translates to CASSEARGSYEQYF.

This clonotype was observed at least ten times. The chain carries TRBV12-3 or TRBV12-4 and TRBJ2-7; D is undetermined. Trimming pared 6 bases from V and 6 bases from J, leaving 21 bases between. CDR3 length: 15 residues. The CDR3 loop reads CASSPTGNALSEQYF. CDR3 in DNA: TGTGCCAGCAGCCCAACTGGGAACGCGCTTAGCGAGCAGTACTTC.

The chain links TRBV6-6 to TRBJ2-3; no reliable D call. From germline, CDR1 is MNHNY and CDR2 SVGAGI (reference sequence). The CDR3 has 17 amino acids. V was clipped by 2 bases and J by 1 base, with 16 bases between them. The CDR3: CASSYLAPPRGTDTQYF. In DNA form, the CDR3 reads TGTGCCAGCAGTTACCTTGCCCCTCCTCGGGGCACAGATACGCAGTATTTT.

The chain links TRBV9 to TRBJ1-2, with TRBD1 as a possible D gene (6 bases). Deletions cut 4 bases from V and 4 bases from J, with 14 bases between. Per germline, CDR1 SGDLS and CDR2 YYNGEE. The CDR3 covers 14 residues. The CDR3 here is CASSRGRGSYGYTF. The CDR3 bases are TGTGCCAGCAGCCGGGGCAGGGGAAGCTATGGCTACACCTTC.

This clonotype showed up many times. The J gene is TRBJ2-3, the V gene TRBV28; 7 positions agree with TRBD1. Trimming at V came to 5 bases and at J to 2 bases, leaving 10 bases not matched to a gene. CDR3 length equals 16 residues. CDR1 and CDR2 (germline): MDHEN, SYDVKM. CDR3 protein: CASSLKGQTYTDTQYF. As DNA, the CDR3 is TGTGCCAGCAGTCTTAAGGGACAGACTTACACAGATACGCAGTATTTT. The full variable domain, in which reference TRBV28 and TRBJ2-3 provide the parts outside the CDR3, is DVKVTQSSRYLVKRTGEKVFLECVQDMDHENMFWYRQDPGLGLRLIYFSYDVKMKEKGDIPEGYSVSREKKERFSLILESASTNQTSMYLCASSLKGQTYTDTQYFGPGTRLTVL.

The chain couples TRBV9 to TRBJ1-3; no firm D call. V shed 0 bases and J shed 4 bases, with 5 bases lying between them. The CDR3 has 13 amino acids. Germline-derived CDR1 and CDR2 are SGDLS and YYNGEE. The CDR3 loop reads CASSVAPGNTIYF. As DNA, the CDR3 is TGTGCCAGCAGCGTAGCTCCCGGAAACACCATATATTTT.

The genes are TRBV7-7 and TRBJ2-5; D remains ambiguous. The CDR3 runs 11 residues. Trimming left V 7 bases short and J 2 bases short, with 5 bases between. Germline CDR1 reads SSHAT; CDR2 reads FNYEAQ (reference sequence). CDR3: CASTPQETQYF. In DNA, the CDR3 is TGTGCCAGCACTCCTCAAGAGACCCAGTACTTC. Using reference TRBV7-7 and TRBJ2-5 for the parts outside the CDR3, the full variable domain is GAGVSQSPRYKVTKRGQDVTLRCDPISSHATLYWYQQALGQGPEFLTYFNYEAQPDKSGLPSDRFSAERPEGSISTLTIQRTEQRDSAMYRCASTPQETQYFGPGTRLLVL.

This clonotype has just a few counts. The genes are TRBV28 and TRBJ1-4; no clear D. The CDR3 sequence is 12 residues long. Per the germline V gene, CDR1 is MDHEN and CDR2 is SYDVKM. V lost 6 bases and J 8 bases, leaving 10 bases between the germline ends. In nucleotides, the CDR3 is TGTGCCAGCAGACTCGGTAGGGAAAAACTGTTTTTT. Amino acids: CASRLGREKLFF.

This clonotype was observed many times. The chain couples TRBV12-3 or TRBV12-4 to TRBJ1-6; D not resolved. The CDR3 is made up of 11 amino acids. V was cut by 4 bases and J by 11 bases, with 6 bases left in between. Here the CDR3 DNA reads TGTGCCAGCAGTTCCGGAACACCCCTCCACTTT. Translation: CASSSGTPLHF.

This clonotype was observed a few times. The chain has TRBV12-3 or TRBV12-4 and TRBJ2-2; D gene ambiguous. V shed 6 bases and J shed 4 bases, with 9 bases lying between them. The CDR3 sequence is 13 residues long. The CDR3 DNA is TGTGCCAGCAGATCCCCAGCCACCGGGGAGCTGTTTTTT. This sequence encodes CASRSPATGELFF.

This clonotype appeared a few times. The CDR3 reads CSADQGLRYTDTQYF. The CDR3 coding sequence is TGCAGTGCGGACCAGGGGTTACGGTACACAGATACGCAGTATTTT. The rearrangement joins TRBV20-1 to TRBJ2-3, with D perhaps TRBD1 (6 bases). The germline V and J ends were trimmed by 6 bases and 2 bases, with 18 bases remaining between them. From germline, CDR1 is DFQATT and CDR2 SNEGSKA (reference sequence). The CDR3 consists of 15 residues.

The genes are TRBV20-1 and TRBJ2-7, with a tentative D call TRBD2 (6 bases). V lost 0 bases and J 0 bases, leaving 12 bases between the germline ends. The CDR3 has 15 amino acids. CDR1 is DFQATT and CDR2 is SNEGSKA in the germline V gene (reference sequence). The CDR3 DNA sequence: TGCAGTGCTAGAGATCTCGGGGGAAGCTCCTACGAGCAGTACTTC. This encodes CSARDLGGSSYEQYF.

The gene calls are TRBV12-3 or TRBV12-4 and TRBJ2-7, with TRBD1 matching over 12 bases. V lost 0 bases to trimming and J lost 3 bases; unmatched junction nucleotides: 3. The CDR3 is 16 amino acids. Here the CDR3 reads CASSLAGTGGNYEQYF. The CDR3 DNA sequence: TGTGCCAGCAGTTTAGCGGGGACAGGGGGCAACTACGAGCAGTACTTC.

Turning to this clonotype: Compared with germline, one end of the junction differs, possibly owing to a read error. The CDR3 nucleotides read TGCAGCGTTGATTATCAGACCGGTATCTATGGCTGCACCTTC. It yields the protein CSVDYQTGIYGCTF. J is TRBJ1-2 and V is TRBV29-1, with D uncertain. The CDR3 runs 14 residues. The germline CDR1 and CDR2 sequences are SQVTM and ANQGSEA. The full variable domain, completed using reference TRBV29-1 and TRBJ1-2, is SAVISQKPSRDICQRGTSLTIQCQVDSQVTMMFWYRQQPGQSLTLIATANQGSEATYESGFVIDKFPISRPNLTFSTLTVSNMSPEDSSIYLCSVDYQTGIYGCTFGSGTRLTVV.

The table lists this clonotype with a count of one. Just one base apart from a much larger clone, this may be a read error. The chain uses TRBV19 and TRBJ2-2; 11 bases are a match to TRBD2. This CDR3 region has 13 residues. The germline V gene encodes CDR1 LNHDA and CDR2 SQIVND (reference sequence). The CDR3: CAVSGRATGELFF. The CDR3 nucleotides are TGTGCGGTTAGCGGGAGGGCCACCGGGGAGCTGTTTTTT.

This clonotype came up a few times. This rearrangement joins TRBV30 to TRBJ2-1; 14 nucleotides match TRBD2. There are 14 residues in the CDR3. The J segment lost 9 bases and the V segment lost 6 bases, leaving 7 bases of the junction unmatched. The germline CDR1 and CDR2 sequences are GTSNPN and SVGIG (reference sequence). Here the CDR3 DNA reads TGTGCCTGCCTGCCGGGACTAGCGGGAGTTGAGCAGTTCTTC. Its translation is CACLPGLAGVEQFF.